The next 10 T cell receptor beta chains were all read from a single sample in a study of T-cell memory formation after mild COVID-19. TCRdb redid the calling of the 5' RACE reads with MiXCR, one entry per CDR3 protein. The sample holds hundreds of thousands of distinct CDR3 sequences, about a sixth seen once. Sequenced material: PBMCs or a T cell subset sorted from them (not recorded which). These receptors were collected from an adult woman who had mild COVID-19 (a few samples of this study predate the infection). Cell type and time point are not known.

This clonotype was seen more than once but under ten times. The chain uses TRBV3-1 and TRBJ2-3; no clear D. The CDR3 loop spans 14 amino acids. The V and J ends lost 4 bases and 5 bases respectively, with 13 bases between them. Germline CDR1 reads LGHDT; CDR2 reads YNNKEL (reference sequence). The CDR3 DNA sequence: TGTGCCAGCAGCCGGCCGAGCAAGGGAGATACGCAGTATTTT. It is translated as CASSRPSKGDTQYF.

This clonotype showed up just a few times. CDR3 loop: CASRYRWGGLNEQFF. For the CDR3, the DNA is TGTGCCAGTAGATATCGATGGGGGGGTTTGAATGAGCAGTTCTTC. The V and J genes are TRBV19 and TRBJ2-1, with 7 bases identical to TRBD2. The CDR3 spans 15 residues. Germline V CDR1 and CDR2: LNHDA, SQIVND (reference sequence). J was trimmed by 7 bases and V by 6 bases; bases with no gene match: 12.

This clonotype has a handful of counts. This chain links TRBV6-2 or TRBV6-3 with TRBJ1-1; D might be TRBD1 (6 bases). From germline, CDR1 is MNHEY and CDR2 SVGEGT. This CDR3 is built from 13 residues. V lost 6 bases and J 3 bases, leaving 11 bases between the germline ends. Written as DNA, the CDR3 is TGTGCCAGCAGCTCCGGGACATACACTGAAGCTTTCTTT. Its protein is CASSSGTYTEAFF.

Here the CDR3 DNA reads TGTGCCAGCAGCTTTCCTAGCGGGGTCACAGAGACCCAGTACTTC. This gives the protein CASSFPSGVTETQYF. The chain joins TRBV11-3 to TRBJ2-5, with 9 bases matching TRBD2. CDR1 is SGHNT, CDR2 YENEEA, per germline. J lost 4 bases, V lost 3 bases, and 6 bases had no gene match. CDR3 length equals 15 residues.

The V and J genes are TRBV10-3 and TRBJ1-4; unclear D gene. V lost 10 bases and J lost 0, with 12 bases in between. The germline gives CDR1 ENHRY, CDR2 SYGVKD. The CDR3 spans 14 residues. CDR3 residues: CATGPVATNEKLFF. In nucleotides, the CDR3 is TGTGCCACCGGGCCAGTGGCAACTAATGAAAAACTGTTTTTT.

The rearrangement joins TRBV18 to TRBJ1-4; 7 bases are a match to TRBD1. Germline V CDR1 and CDR2: KGHSH, LQKENI. The ends lost 3 bases at V and 0 bases at J; junction bases unmatched: 4. This CDR3 contains 16 residues. CDR3 nucleotides: TGTGCCAGCTCACCTACAGGGGAATCAACTAATGAAAAACTGTTTTTT. It codes for CASSPTGESTNEKLFF.

V gene TRBV12-3 or TRBV12-4 combines with J gene TRBJ2-3; 9 bases are shared with TRBD2. The CDR3 is made up of 15 amino acids. Germline trimming cut 2 bases from V and 2 bases from J; bases unmatched to any gene: 2. The CDR3 bases are TGTGCCAGCAGTTTACGCGGGGGGGTCACAGATACGCAGTATTTT. As protein: CASSLRGGVTDTQYF.

This clonotype appeared a few times. V and J are TRBV7-3 and TRBJ1-1, with no clear D. This CDR3 has 14 residues. Trimming took off 6 bases at V and 5 bases at J, with 16 bases between the two ends. In germline, CDR1 is SGHTA, CDR2 FQGTGA. The CDR3 region is CASSPGGSRTEAFF. CDR3 nucleotides: TGTGCCAGCAGTCCCGGCGGGTCGAGGACTGAAGCTTTCTTT.

The rearrangement uses TRBV5-6 and TRBJ2-7, with 9 bases lining up with TRBD1. CDR1 and CDR2 (germline): SGHDT, YYEEEE. This CDR3 has 13 residues. Trimming at V came to 9 bases and at J to 0 bases, leaving 4 bases not matched to a gene. As DNA, the CDR3 is TGTGCCACGGGACAGGGAAACTCCTACGAGCAGTACTTC. This gives the protein CATGQGNSYEQYF.

The chain links TRBV11-2 to TRBJ2-2, with D uncertain. The germline V gene encodes CDR1 SGHAT and CDR2 FQNNGV. This CDR3 comprises 13 residues. Trimming stripped 5 bases from V and 6 bases from J, with 10 bases between. The CDR3 here is CASSRRLAGELFF. CDR3 bases: TGTGCCAGCAGCCGCCGGTTGGCCGGGGAGCTGTTTTTT.